This TCR beta chain originates from a study of cytotoxic CD8 clonotypes in ibrutinib-treated CLL. Study details: Response samples came after a median about 11 months of treatment, range 6 to 36.

A word on this clone: No antigen is known for it.

The method was immunoSEQ multiplex PCR; TCRdb's version includes in-frame clones alone and lacks a portion of them. Counted here are around 310,000 clones, around four fifths occurring once; the ten biggest clones make up over 5%. The length of the CDR3 is 13 residues. The V end was cut by 0 bases, the J end by 2 bases, with 4 bases between. The germline CDR1 and CDR2 sequences are MRHNA and SNTAGT. Broader study findings: Public clonotypes were seen rarely and were contracted or stable on treatment.

The chain is built from TRBV6-4 and TRBJ1-1; D uncertain. The receptor's source is a human donor with chronic lymphocytic leukemia. The sample was PBMCs, taken before ibrutinib treatment. CDR3 protein: CASSDSANTEAFF. CDR3 DNA sequence: TGTGCCAGCAGTGACTCGGCCAACACTGAAGCTTTCTTT.